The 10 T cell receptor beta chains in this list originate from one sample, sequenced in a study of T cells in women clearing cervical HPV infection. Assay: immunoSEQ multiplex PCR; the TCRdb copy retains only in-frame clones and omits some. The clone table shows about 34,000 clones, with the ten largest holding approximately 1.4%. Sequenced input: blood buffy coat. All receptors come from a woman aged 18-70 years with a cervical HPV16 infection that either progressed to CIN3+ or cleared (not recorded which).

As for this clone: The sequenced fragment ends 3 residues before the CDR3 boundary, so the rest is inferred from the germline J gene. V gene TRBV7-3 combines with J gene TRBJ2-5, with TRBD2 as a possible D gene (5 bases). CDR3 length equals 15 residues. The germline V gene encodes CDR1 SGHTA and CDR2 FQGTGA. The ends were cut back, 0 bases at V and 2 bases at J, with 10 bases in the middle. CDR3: CASSLTRGSQETQYF. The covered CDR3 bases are TGTGCCAGCAGCTTAACGCGAGGGTCACAAGAGACC. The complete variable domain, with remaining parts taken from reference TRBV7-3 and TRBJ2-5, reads GAGVSQTPSNKVTEKGKYVELRCDPISGHTALYWYRQSLGQGPEFLIYFQGTGAADDSGLPNDRFFAVRPEGSVSTLKIQRTERGDSAVYLCASSLTRGSQETQYFGPGTRLLVL.

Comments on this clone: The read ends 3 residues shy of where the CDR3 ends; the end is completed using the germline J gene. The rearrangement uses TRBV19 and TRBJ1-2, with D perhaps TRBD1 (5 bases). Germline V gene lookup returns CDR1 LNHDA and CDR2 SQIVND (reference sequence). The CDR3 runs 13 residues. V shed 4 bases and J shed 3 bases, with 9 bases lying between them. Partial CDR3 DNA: TGTGCCAGTAGTAAAGGGGATTACTATGGC. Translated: CASSKGDYYG. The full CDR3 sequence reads CASSKGDYYGYTF.

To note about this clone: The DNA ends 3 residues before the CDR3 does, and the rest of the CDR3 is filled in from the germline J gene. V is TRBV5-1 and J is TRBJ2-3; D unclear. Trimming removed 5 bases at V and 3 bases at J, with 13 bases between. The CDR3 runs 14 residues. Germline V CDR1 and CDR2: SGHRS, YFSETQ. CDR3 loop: CASRVGTATDTQYF. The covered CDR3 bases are TGCGCCAGCAGGGTGGGCACTGCTACAGATACG.

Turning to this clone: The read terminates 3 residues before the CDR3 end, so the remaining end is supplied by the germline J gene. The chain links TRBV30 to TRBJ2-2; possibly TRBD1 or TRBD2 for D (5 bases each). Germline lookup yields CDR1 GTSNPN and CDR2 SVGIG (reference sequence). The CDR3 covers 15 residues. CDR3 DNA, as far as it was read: TGTGCCTGGAGTGTACCAGGGAGTGGGGCCAACGTG. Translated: CAWSVPGSGANV. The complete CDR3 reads CAWSVPGSGANVLFF.

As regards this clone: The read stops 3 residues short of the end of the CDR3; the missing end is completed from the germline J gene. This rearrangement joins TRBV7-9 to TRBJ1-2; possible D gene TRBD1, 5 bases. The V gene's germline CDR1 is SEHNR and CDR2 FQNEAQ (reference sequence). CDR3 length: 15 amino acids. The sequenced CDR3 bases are TGTGCCAGCAGCTTATCGGTTGCAGGGCGGAACGGC. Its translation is CASSLSVAGRNG. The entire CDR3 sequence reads CASSLSVAGRNGYTF.

CDR3 loop: CASSIPTSGGTDTQYF. Incomplete CDR3 DNA: TGTGCCAGTAGTATCCCAACTAGCGGGGGCACAGATACG. The chain has TRBV19 and TRBJ2-3, with TRBD2 identical over 10 bases. Sequencing ends 3 residues short of the CDR3 end; the germline J gene provides the rest. The ends lost 3 bases at V and 1 base at J; junction bases unmatched: 4. This CDR3 has 16 residues. Germline lookup yields CDR1 LNHDA and CDR2 SQIVND (reference sequence).

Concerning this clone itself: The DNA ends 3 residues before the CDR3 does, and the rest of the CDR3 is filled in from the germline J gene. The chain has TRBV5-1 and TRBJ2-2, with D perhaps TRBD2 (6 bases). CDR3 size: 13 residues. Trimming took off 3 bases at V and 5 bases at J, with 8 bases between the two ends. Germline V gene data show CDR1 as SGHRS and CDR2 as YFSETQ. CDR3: CASSSLATGELFF. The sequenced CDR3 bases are TGCGCCAGCAGCTCTCTAGCGACCGGGGAG.

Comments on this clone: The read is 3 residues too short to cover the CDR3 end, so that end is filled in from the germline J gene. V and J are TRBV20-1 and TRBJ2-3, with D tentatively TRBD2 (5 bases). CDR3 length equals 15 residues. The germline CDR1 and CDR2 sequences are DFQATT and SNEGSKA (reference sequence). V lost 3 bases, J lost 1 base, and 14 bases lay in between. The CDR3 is CSARGAETRTDTQYF. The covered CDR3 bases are TGCAGTGCTAGGGGAGCGGAGACCCGCACAGATACG.

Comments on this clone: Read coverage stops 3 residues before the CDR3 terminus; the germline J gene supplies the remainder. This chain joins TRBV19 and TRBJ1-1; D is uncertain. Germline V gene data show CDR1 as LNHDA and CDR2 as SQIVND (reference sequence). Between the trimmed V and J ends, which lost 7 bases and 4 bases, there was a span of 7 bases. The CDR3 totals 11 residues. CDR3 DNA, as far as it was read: TGTGCCAGTAAAGGCAGCACTGAA. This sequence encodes CASKGSTE. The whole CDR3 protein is CASKGSTEAFF.

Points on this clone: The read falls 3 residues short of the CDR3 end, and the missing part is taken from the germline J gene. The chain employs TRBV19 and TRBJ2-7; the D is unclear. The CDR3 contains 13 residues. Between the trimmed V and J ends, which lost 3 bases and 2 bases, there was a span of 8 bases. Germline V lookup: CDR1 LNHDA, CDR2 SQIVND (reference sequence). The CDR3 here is CASSITSAYEQYF. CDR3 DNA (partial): TGTGCCAGTAGTATTACATCCGCCTACGAG.